One and the same sample provided the 29 T cell receptor beta chains below, sequenced in a study of T cell clonality in common variable immunodeficiency. General observations from the study: In common variable immunodeficiency, TCR beta chains reportedly carried fewer deletions and N-nucleotide insertions.

TCRdb's copy holds only in-frame clones and misses some; the assay was immunoSEQ multiplex PCR. The data show 5,500 to 9,000 clones, with none appearing a single time. Their cognate antigens are unknown. The sequencing sample was made of peripheral blood mononuclear cells. All receptors come from a human donor with common variable immunodeficiency.

In its sample, this clone was seen many times. The CDR3 end falls 3 residues outside the read, so it is completed with the germline J gene. The V and J genes are TRBV4-2 and TRBJ1-6; unclear D gene. Trimming removed 1 base at V and 7 bases at J, with 11 bases between. Germline V gene data show CDR1 as LGHNA and CDR2 as YNFKEQ. The CDR3 totals 15 residues. CDR3 sequence: CASSQARTDNSPLHF. The sequenced CDR3 bases are TGTGCCAGCAGCCAAGCTCGGACTGACAATTCACCC.

In this sample, this clone is medium-sized. Read coverage stops 3 residues before the CDR3 terminus; the germline J gene supplies the remainder. The rearrangement joins TRBV7-9 to TRBJ1-4, with 8 nucleotides matching TRBD1. V lost 5 bases to trimming and J lost 8 bases; unmatched junction nucleotides: 10. The CDR3 consists of 15 residues. Germline V gene lookup returns CDR1 SEHNR and CDR2 FQNEAQ (reference sequence). CDR3 amino acids: CASSTTGTGQEKLFF. CDR3 DNA (partial): TGTGCCAGCAGCACTACCGGGACAGGTCAGGAAAAA.

This clone is medium-sized. The read ends 3 residues before the CDR3 terminus; that terminus is restored from the germline J gene. The genes are TRBV30 and TRBJ1-6, with D hard to call. V was clipped by 3 bases and J by 0 bases, with 12 bases between them. Germline-derived CDR1 and CDR2 are GTSNPN and SVGIG (reference sequence). The CDR3 sequence is 16 residues long. Partial CDR3 DNA: TGTGCCTGGAGCTCCCCGGTTAGCTCCTATAATTCACCC. Translated, it gives CAWSSPVSSYNSP. The full CDR3 reads CAWSSPVSSYNSPLHF.

This clone turned up a few times. With the read ending 3 residues before the CDR3 end, the germline J gene is used to fill in that end. V and J are TRBV19 and TRBJ2-1; 9 bases line up with TRBD2. CDR3 length: 16 amino acids. Unmatched junction bases numbered 5, after V lost 1 base and J lost 4 bases. Germline V gives CDR1 LNHDA, CDR2 SQIVND (reference sequence). The CDR3 loop is CASSIGRLAVYNEQFF. Incomplete CDR3 DNA: TGTGCCAGTAGTATAGGCCGACTAGCGGTTTACAATGAG.

As for this clone: The sequence runs out 3 residues before the end of the CDR3; the remainder is reconstructed from the germline J gene. The V gene is TRBV19, the J gene TRBJ1-1, with D possibly being TRBD1 (5 bases). The CDR3 loop spans 13 amino acids. Per germline, CDR1 LNHDA and CDR2 SQIVND (reference sequence). V was pared by 6 bases and J by 3 bases, with 11 bases between. The DNA read from the CDR3 is TGTGCCAGTAGCAACCCCAGGGACACTGAA. Translation gives CASSNPRDTE. The CDR3 reads in full as CASSNPRDTEAFF.

This clone is medium-sized in the sample. The read falls 3 residues short of the CDR3 end, and the missing part is taken from the germline J gene. The J gene is TRBJ2-5, the V gene TRBV2; maybe TRBD2 (6 bases). V lost 5 bases, J lost 5 bases, and 18 bases lay in between. The germline V gene has CDR1 SNHLY and CDR2 FYNNEI. The CDR3 is 15 amino acids. The CDR3 reads CASSKTGGNGETQYF. The sequenced part of the CDR3 DNA is TGTGCCAGCAGTAAAACTGGCGGGAATGGGGAGACC.

A note on this clone: The read halts 3 residues ahead of the CDR3 end, with the missing end drawn from the germline J gene. The rearrangement links TRBV5-1 to TRBJ1-4; D is ambiguous. CDR3 length equals 16 residues. Trimming left V 4 bases short and J 4 bases short, with 17 bases between. Looked up from germline, CDR1 is SGHRS and CDR2 is YFSETQ. CDR3 region: CASSPTPRGLNEKLFF. The part of the CDR3 DNA that was read is TGCGCCAGCAGCCCCACCCCCCGTGGGCTTAATGAAAAA.

For this clone: The read terminates 3 residues before the CDR3 end, so the remaining end is supplied by the germline J gene. The chain uses TRBV7-9 and TRBJ2-1; D gene unclear. CDR1 and CDR2 (germline): SEHNR, FQNEAQ (reference sequence). V lost 7 bases, J lost 4 bases, and 11 bases lay in between. The CDR3 totals 13 residues. The CDR3 protein is CASMAVPYNEQFF. CDR3 DNA (partial): TGTGCCAGCATGGCGGTCCCTTACAATGAG.

This clone was seen more than once but under ten times. The CDR3 is cut off 3 residues early in the read; its end comes from the germline J gene. The chain carries TRBV19 and TRBJ1-2, with D tentatively TRBD1 (5 bases). The V gene's germline CDR1 is LNHDA and CDR2 SQIVND (reference sequence). CDR3 length equals 15 residues. The V gene lost 3 bases and the J gene lost 5 bases, with 16 bases spanning the gap. CDR3 residues: CASSILRGAPYGYTF. Partial CDR3 DNA: TGTGCCAGTAGTATCCTTAGGGGCGCGCCGTATGGC.

By sample fraction, this clone is medium-sized. The CDR3 end is not reached by the read, which stops 3 residues before it; the germline J gene fills it in. V and J are TRBV30 and TRBJ1-2; TRBD1 matches 7 bases. V dropped 5 bases and J dropped 4; count of bases not matched to a gene: 10. In germline, CDR1 is GTSNPN, CDR2 SVGIG (reference sequence). This CDR3 has 14 residues. The sequenced part of the CDR3 DNA is TGTGCCTGGGGTCGACAGGGACTGGCCTATGGC. It yields the protein CAWGRQGLAYG. The CDR3 in full is CAWGRQGLAYGYTF.

Turning to this clone: The read ends 3 residues early relative to the CDR3; the germline J gene fills the gap. This chain uses TRBV18 with TRBJ2-5, with 7 bases fitting TRBD1. After removal of 5 bases from V and 0 bases from J, the junction contained 12 bases not matched to a gene. The CDR3 runs 17 residues. Germline V gene data show CDR1 as KGHSH and CDR2 as LQKENI. This CDR3 is CASSSSLGTVDQETQYF. The part of the CDR3 DNA that was read is TGTGCCAGCTCAAGTTCACTCGGGACAGTTGACCAAGAGACC. The full variable domain, with the rest looked up from reference TRBV18 and TRBJ2-5, is NAGVMQNPRHLVRRRGQEARLRCSPMKGHSHVYWYRQLPEEGLKFMVYLQKENIIDESGMPKERFSAEFPKEGPSILRIQQVVRGDSAAYFCASSSSLGTVDQETQYFGPGTRLLVL.

In its sample, this clone was seen a few times. Incomplete CDR3 DNA: TGTGCCAGCAGCTTGTTGTGGGCCCAAGAGACC. It encodes CASSLLWAQET. The full CDR3 reads CASSLLWAQETQYF. V is TRBV5-6 and J is TRBJ2-5; D ambiguous. The read falls 3 residues short of the CDR3 end, and the missing part is taken from the germline J gene. The CDR3 is made up of 14 amino acids. V lost 1 base, J lost 1 base, and 8 bases lay in between. CDR1 is SGHDT and CDR2 is YYEEEE in the germline V gene.

In its sample, this clone was seen a few times. The read falls 3 residues short of the CDR3 end, and the missing part is taken from the germline J gene. V usage is TRBV5-1 and J usage is TRBJ2-7; the match to TRBD2 covers 9 bases. CDR1 is SGHRS and CDR2 is YFSETQ in the germline V gene. The CDR3 is 14 amino acids. Losses at the gene ends were 4 bases for V and 3 bases for J; bases not matched to a gene: 5. The covered CDR3 bases are TGCGCCAGCAGCACGGGGACTAGCAGCTACGAG. Amino acid sequence: CASSTGTSSYE. The full-length CDR3 reads as CASSTGTSSYEQYF.

Points on this clone: Read sequence stops 3 residues before the CDR3 end, and the germline J gene provides the missing end. This chain links TRBV11-1 with TRBJ1-2; D call uncertain. This CDR3 comprises 15 residues. Germline-derived CDR1 and CDR2 are SGHAT and FQDESV (reference sequence). The DNA read from the CDR3 is TGTGCCAGCAGCGGAGGGTCCATCCCCGAAGAAGGC. It specifies CASSGGSIPEEG. The entire CDR3 protein reads CASSGGSIPEEGYTF.

This clone was counted only a few times. Read sequence stops 3 residues before the CDR3 end, and the germline J gene provides the missing end. The genes are TRBV5-6 and TRBJ2-5; D is unresolved. This CDR3 is built from 15 residues. Trimming pared 4 bases from V and 2 bases from J, leaving 15 bases between. The germline CDR1 and CDR2 sequences are SGHDT and YYEEEE. The chain's CDR3 is CASSENFGFQETQYF. CDR3 bases read: TGTGCCAGCAGCGAAAATTTCGGGTTTCAAGAGACC.

This clone was picked up many times. The CDR3 reads CASSFPGVRYNEQFF. Incomplete CDR3 DNA: TGTGCCAGCAGCTTCCCAGGGGTGAGATACAATGAG. The chain recombines TRBV7-9 with TRBJ2-1; D perhaps matches TRBD1 (6 bases). From the germline J gene comes the end of the CDR3, since the read stops 3 residues before it. Germline-derived CDR1 and CDR2 are SEHNR and FQNEAQ (reference sequence). The germline V and J ends were trimmed by 3 bases and 4 bases, with 13 bases remaining between them. The CDR3 is 15 residues long.

This clone was observed many times. The read terminates 3 residues before the CDR3 end, so the remaining end is supplied by the germline J gene. The chain employs TRBV23-1 and TRBJ2-7, with D perhaps TRBD1 (6 bases). TRBV23-1 is noted as an ORF with a role that remains uncertain. Trimming pared 8 bases from V and 0 bases from J, leaving 14 bases between. The CDR3 contains 14 residues. CDR3 bases read: TGCGCCAGCCCCCTACAGGGCCGCTCCTACGAG. This gives the protein CASPLQGRSYE. The full CDR3 sequence reads CASPLQGRSYEQYF.

With respect to this clone: The CDR3 goes on 3 residues after the read ends, and that part is filled in from the germline J gene. V gene TRBV11-2 combines with J gene TRBJ2-7, with TRBD1 matching over 9 bases. Germline V CDR1 and CDR2: SGHAT, FQNNGV. The CDR3 consists of 15 residues. V gave up 5 bases and J gave up 0 bases; unmatched junction bases: 5. The CDR3 loop is CASSPWGQGSYEQYF. The CDR3 DNA, read in part, is TGTGCCAGCAGCCCCTGGGGACAGGGCTCCTACGAG. Based on the CDR3 plus reference TRBV11-2 and TRBJ2-7, the full variable domain is EAGVAQSPRYKIIEKRQSVAFWCNPISGHATLYWYQQILGQGPKLLIQFQNNGVVDDSQLPKDRFSAERLKGVDSTLKIQPAKLEDSAVYLCASSPWGQGSYEQYFGPGTRLTVT.

This clone was recorded many times. The read finishes 3 residues shy of the CDR3 end, and the germline J gene is used to complete it. Other DNA variants within this sample encode the same CDR3. This chain joins TRBV18 and TRBJ2-3; the match to TRBD2 covers 9 bases. Trimming removed 1 base from V and 4 bases from J; junction bases left unmatched: 0. The CDR3 is 14 residues long. Germline V CDR1 and CDR2: KGHSH, LQKENI. This CDR3 reads CASSPLAGADTQYF. The covered CDR3 bases are TGTGCCAGCTCACCACTAGCGGGGGCAGATACG.

This clone is classed as medium-sized. The read stops 3 residues short of the end of the CDR3; the missing end is completed from the germline J gene. At the DNA level, this CDR3 is encoded by other sequences in the same sample as well. The V gene is TRBV6-1, the J gene TRBJ1-1; 8 nucleotides agree with TRBD1. This CDR3 is 15 amino acids long. Germline values: CDR1 MNHNS, CDR2 SASEGT. J was trimmed by 5 bases and V by 2 bases; bases with no gene match: 7. CDR3 in amino acids: CASSETGTGDTEAFF. The covered CDR3 bases are TGTGCCAGCAGTGAAACCGGGACAGGCGATACTGAA.

CDR3 DNA (partial): TGTGCCAGTAGTATGACTCGAGAAAGCACAGATACG. This translates into CASSMTRESTDT. The complete CDR3 protein is CASSMTRESTDTQYF. The chain couples TRBV19 to TRBJ2-3; D is unresolved. The CDR3 goes on 3 residues after the read ends, and that part is filled in from the germline J gene. V was shortened by 3 bases and J by 0 bases, with 10 bases between the two germline ends. CDR3 length: 15 residues. CDR1 is LNHDA, CDR2 SQIVND, per germline (reference sequence). The full variable domain, in which reference TRBV19 and TRBJ2-3 provide the parts outside the CDR3, is DGGITQSPKYLFRKEGQNVTLSCEQNLNHDAMYWYRQDPGQGLRLIYYSQIVNDFQKGDIAEGYSVSREKKESFPLTVTSAQKNPTAFYLCASSMTRESTDTQYFGPGTRLTVL.

A note on this clone: The CDR3 goes on 3 residues after the read ends, and that part is filled in from the germline J gene. V is TRBV7-9 and J is TRBJ1-4; D is uncertain. In germline, CDR1 is SEHNR, CDR2 FQNEAQ (reference sequence). The CDR3 contains 12 residues. The V and J ends lost 6 bases and 5 bases respectively, with 7 bases between them. Incomplete CDR3 DNA: TGTGCCAGCAGTCGGTCGAATGAAAAA. It yields the protein CASSRSNEK. The entire CDR3 sequence reads CASSRSNEKLFF.

This clone showed up just a few times. CDR3 DNA (partial): TGTGCCAGTAGTATCATTCGGGGAAGTGGACCCGGGGAG. Protein sequence: CASSIIRGSGPGE. The entire CDR3 reads CASSIIRGSGPGELFF. This chain uses TRBV19 with TRBJ2-2; D possibly corresponds to TRBD2 (5 bases). The read gets to within 3 residues of the CDR3 end, and the germline J gene fills in the rest. The CDR3 runs to 16 residues. Germline lookup yields CDR1 LNHDA and CDR2 SQIVND (reference sequence). V lost 3 bases to trimming and J lost 6 bases, with 17 bases between them.

As regards this clone: The junction and the germline gene differ at one end; a read error may be behind it. The sequence runs out 3 residues before the end of the CDR3; the remainder is reconstructed from the germline J gene. The chain couples TRBV7-7 to TRBJ1-2; 7 bases line up with TRBD1. CDR3 length: 17 amino acids. The germline CDR1 and CDR2 sequences are SSHAT and FNYEAQ (reference sequence). The CDR3 sequence: CASSLPGIRGRDYGYTF. The covered CDR3 bases are TGTGCTAGCAGCTTGCCGGGGATAAGGGGGCGCGACTATGGC. The complete variable domain, with remaining parts taken from reference TRBV7-7 and TRBJ1-2, reads GAGVSQSPRYKVTKRGQDVTLRCDPISSHATLYWYQQALGQGPEFLTYFNYEAQPDKSGLPSDRFSAERPEGSISTLTIQRTEQRDSAMYRCASSLPGIRGRDYGYTFGSGTRLTVV.

This clone was counted ten times or more. The CDR3 is CSADVPGQVVYEQYF. Partial CDR3 DNA: TGCAGTGCTGATGTACCGGGACAGGTAGTCTACGAG. The chain uses TRBV20-1 and TRBJ2-7; 8 bases are shared with TRBD1. The read falls 3 residues short of the CDR3 end, and the missing part is taken from the germline J gene. The CDR3 has 15 residues. Germline trimming cut 5 bases from V and 3 bases from J; bases unmatched to any gene: 12. Germline CDR1 DFQATT, CDR2 SNEGSKA (reference sequence).

The table lists this clone with a few counts. The DNA ends 3 residues before the CDR3 does, and the rest of the CDR3 is filled in from the germline J gene. The chain employs TRBV18 and TRBJ2-3; D gene uncertain. The germline V and J ends were trimmed by 2 bases and 3 bases, with 3 bases remaining between them. This CDR3 comprises 12 residues. In germline, CDR1 is KGHSH, CDR2 LQKENI. The part of the CDR3 DNA that was read is TGTGCCAGCTCACCAAGGACAGATACG. This codes for CASSPRTDT. The complete CDR3 sequence is CASSPRTDTQYF.

This clone is medium-sized in the sample. Sequencing ends 3 residues short of the CDR3 end; the germline J gene provides the rest. The gene calls are TRBV20-1 and TRBJ1-1; D perhaps matches TRBD1 (6 bases). The CDR3 consists of 16 residues. The germline V gene has CDR1 DFQATT and CDR2 SNEGSKA (reference sequence). The V and J ends lost 0 bases and 1 base respectively, with 15 bases between them. The DNA read from the CDR3 is TGCAGTGCTAGAGATTGGTCAGGGGTTGAGAACACTGAA. This codes for CSARDWSGVENTE. From start to end, the CDR3 is CSARDWSGVENTEAFF.

This clone occurred many times. The CDR3 end lies 3 residues beyond the end of the read and is filled in from the germline J gene. The chain has TRBV5-1 and TRBJ1-4; D is unresolved. The CDR3 length is 14 residues. CDR1 is SGHRS and CDR2 is YFSETQ in the germline V gene. The germline V and J ends were trimmed by 4 bases and 3 bases, with 10 bases remaining between them. The chain's CDR3 is CASSLSAANEKLFF. Partial CDR3 DNA: TGCGCCAGCAGCCTCAGCGCGGCTAATGAAAAA.

Concerning this clone: The read stops 3 residues short of the end of the CDR3; the missing end is completed from the germline J gene. The V gene is TRBV7-9, the J gene TRBJ1-6; D is perhaps TRBD1 (6 bases). With 8 bases removed from V and 5 bases from J, the gap between germline ends came to 10 bases. CDR1 and CDR2 from the germline V gene are SEHNR and FQNEAQ (reference sequence). The CDR3 runs to 13 residues. Partial CDR3 DNA: TGTGCCAGCCGACGACAGGATAATTCACCC. The encoded protein is CASRRQDNSP. The CDR3 in its entirety is CASRRQDNSPLHF.